The rows below give T cell receptor beta chains drawn from one sample of a study of T cell responses to AZD1222 COVID-19 vaccine. Profiling relied on immunoSEQ multiplex PCR, and the TCRdb table lists in-frame clones only, not all of them. The sample records roughly 120,000 clones, about 91% being singletons. This material consisted of peripheral blood, taken on day 0 of AZD1222 vaccination. The receptors were gathered from an adult in good health. Both conserved end residues are part of each CDR3. Not every row has a clone size; where given, it reads once, few, many or a size class.

clone_size: NA; v_call: TRBV12-3/TRBV12-4; cdr3_aa: CASSRTGGGTQYF
clone_size: NA; v_call: TRBV6-6; cdr3_aa: CASSYSGVGYTF
clone_size: NA; v_call: TRBV18; cdr3_aa: CASSPPAGTYEQYF
clone_size: once; v_call: TRBV10-3; cdr3_aa: CAIRNGQYNEQFF
clone_size: NA; v_call: TRBV27; cdr3_aa: CASIPPVRGPAFF
clone_size: once; v_call: TRBV3-1/TRBV3-2; cdr3_aa: CASSHLGQGNQPQHF
clone_size: NA; v_call: TRBV5-1; cdr3_aa: CASSLTSQETQYF
clone_size: NA; v_call: TRBV10-3; cdr3_aa: CAISEPGPGYTF
clone_size: NA; v_call: TRBV12-3/TRBV12-4; cdr3_aa: CASSTLSYEQYF
clone_size: NA; v_call: TRBV11-2; cdr3_aa: CASSLNHGQGASEQYF
clone_size: few; v_call: TRBV6-5; cdr3_aa: CASSYGASYEQYF
clone_size: NA; v_call: TRBV7-7; cdr3_aa: CASSSPGTGQETQYF
clone_size: NA; v_call: TRBV5-6; cdr3_aa: CASSLPGLDSPLHF
clone_size: NA; v_call: TRBV6-5; cdr3_aa: CASSMTANYGYTF
clone_size: NA; v_call: TRBV7-6; cdr3_aa: CASRNSPRVNEKLFF
clone_size: NA; v_call: TRBV7-2; cdr3_aa: CASSLAQVGQGGSPLHF
clone_size: NA; v_call: TRBV5-1; cdr3_aa: CASSEGQSNSPLHF
clone_size: NA; v_call: TRBV7-9; cdr3_aa: CASSLAAGNYGYTF
clone_size: NA; v_call: TRBV12-3/TRBV12-4; cdr3_aa: CASSWRGRETQYF
clone_size: NA; v_call: TRBV5-1; cdr3_aa: CASSPSPETQYF
clone_size: NA; v_call: TRBV4-1; cdr3_aa: CASSQDPGPQEKLFF
clone_size: NA; v_call: TRBV2; cdr3_aa: CASNHLDREYEAFF
clone_size: NA; v_call: TRBV9; cdr3_aa: CASSSGGPNEQYF
clone_size: NA; v_call: TRBV2; cdr3_aa: CASRWAGDTEAFF
clone_size: few; v_call: TRBV7-8; cdr3_aa: CASSLGFGTVYGYTF
clone_size: NA; v_call: TRBV28; cdr3_aa: CASSTSGTGASYTF
clone_size: NA; v_call: TRBV11-1; cdr3_aa: CASRSASQANYGYTF
clone_size: NA; v_call: TRBV3-1/TRBV3-2; cdr3_aa: CASSLILTGELFF
clone_size: NA; v_call: TRBV19; cdr3_aa: CASSSPGLAVDTQYF
clone_size: NA; v_call: TRBV7-2; cdr3_aa: CASSPVLGQETQYF
clone_size: NA; v_call: TRBV4-3; cdr3_aa: CASSQDSGFEAFF